The subject of this entry is one TCR beta chain. The sample comes from a study of blood T cell repertoires in COVID-19. Study-wide context: The United States, Italy and Spain supplied acute and convalescent COVID-19 samples. From T cells, B-cell-depleted T cells, or PBMCs came the material, which was cDNA or gDNA.

Original processing notes: Reference gene primers were amplified, and this amplification served to estimate nucleated cell counts. Clones were read by immunoSEQ multiplex PCR, and TCRdb kept only the in-frame ones, dropping some. The DNA was the basis for D and trimming; V, J and clone size are from that table. The repertoire has some 41,000 clones, approximately 87% of them found once; the top ten carry about 9%. Germline V gene lookup returns CDR1 DFQATT and CDR2 SNEGSKA (reference sequence). CDR3 length: 14 amino acids. V lost 3 bases, J lost 1 base, and 11 bases lay in between. The V gene is TRBV20-1, the J gene TRBJ2-3, with D possibly being TRBD1 (6 bases). This TCR was sampled from a human donor in a cohort sampled during active COVID-19. The sample consisted of peripheral blood. The CDR3 DNA reads TGCAGTGCTAGTACAGGGAGAGGCACAGATACGCAGTATTTT. Amino acid sequence: CSASTGRGTDTQYF.